Following are 9 T cell receptor beta chains from one sample sequenced in a study of cytomegalovirus exposure and HLA in healthy donors (dated by TCRdb to 2016 to 2017). To prepare the library, the immunoSEQ multiplex PCR assay was applied. For the multiplex PCR, a mixture combining 60 forward primers for TCR Vbeta segments and 13 reverse primers for TCR Jbeta segments was used. TCRdb took this table from immuneACCESS and kept in-frame rearrangements with V and J called. Such tables lack part of the clones; where checked against another copy, unresolved V genes explain under half of the gap, and the rest is unexplained. The sample includes 70,000 to 100,000 clones, with about 80% observed a single time. The ten largest account for 20% to 30% of the sample. The sequenced sample was PBMCs. All receptors derive from a woman aged 45-60 years in good health and CMV-seropositive.

This clone was seen a handful of times. The CDR3 loop is CASTWDSYNSPLHF. In nucleotides, the CDR3 is TGTGCCAGCACTTGGGACAGCTATAATTCACCCCTCCACTTT. The chain couples TRBV6-6 to TRBJ1-6; TRBD1 aligns across 7 bases. The ends lost 7 bases at V and 3 bases at J; junction bases unmatched: 3. The CDR3 loop spans 14 amino acids. Germline V gene lookup returns CDR1 MNHNY and CDR2 SVGAGI (reference sequence).

This clone was seen more than once but under ten times. The chain uses TRBV6-5 and TRBJ1-3, with D unresolved. Germline CDR1 is MNHEY and CDR2 is SVGAGI. The CDR3 consists of 13 residues. Between the trimmed V and J ends, which lost 7 bases and 3 bases, there was a span of 10 bases. The CDR3 DNA reads TGTGCCAGCACCAACTCCGGTGGAAACACCATATATTTT. Amino acid sequence: CASTNSGGNTIYF.

This chain uses TRBV19 with TRBJ2-1; 11 nucleotides agree with TRBD2. Germline-derived CDR1 and CDR2 are LNHDA and SQIVND (reference sequence). There are 19 residues in the CDR3. V dropped 6 bases and J dropped 1; count of bases not matched to a gene: 14. The CDR3 sequence: CASRGRWLAGGRSYNEQFF. As DNA, the CDR3 is TGTGCCAGTAGAGGGAGGTGGCTAGCGGGGGGACGATCCTACAATGAGCAGTTCTTC. The variable domain in full, with the rest retrieved from reference TRBV19 and TRBJ2-1, is DGGITQSPKYLFRKEGQNVTLSCEQNLNHDAMYWYRQDPGQGLRLIYYSQIVNDFQKGDIAEGYSVSREKKESFPLTVTSAQKNPTAFYLCASRGRWLAGGRSYNEQFFGPGTRLTVL.

CDR3 in amino acids: CASSIEAGRQKLFF. The CDR3 bases are TGTGCCAGTAGTATAGAGGCAGGGAGGCAAAAACTGTTTTTT. The chain recombines TRBV19 with TRBJ1-4; a weak D match, TRBD1 (5 bases). The length of the CDR3 is 14 residues. Germline V gene lookup returns CDR1 LNHDA and CDR2 SQIVND (reference sequence). V dropped 0 bases and J dropped 9 bases, with 11 bases sitting between them.

This chain connects TRBV13 to TRBJ2-1; TRBD2 agrees at 9 bases. Per the germline V gene, CDR1 is PRHDT and CDR2 is FYEKMQ (reference sequence). The CDR3 runs to 16 residues. V shed 1 base, J shed 6 bases, and the junction held 7 bases outside the gene matches. CDR3 sequence (DNA): TGTGCCAGCAGCTTAGTCGGGCGGGGGGGTGGCAATGAGCAGTTCTTC. Amino acid sequence: CASSLVGRGGGNEQFF.

This chain links TRBV5-1 with TRBJ2-3; 7 bases are a match to TRBD1. The CDR3 runs 15 residues. Germline assignment: CDR1 SGHRS and CDR2 YFSETQ. Trimming removed 7 bases from V and 2 bases from J; junction bases left unmatched: 10. CDR3 sequence: CASEKTGQVTDTQYF. CDR3 nucleotides: TGCGCCAGCGAAAAAACTGGACAGGTCACAGATACGCAGTATTTT.

The chain carries TRBV29-1 and TRBJ2-7; tentatively, D is TRBD1 (5 bases). Deletions cut 1 base from V and 3 bases from J, with 13 bases between. This CDR3 comprises 14 residues. Germline CDR1 is SQVTM and CDR2 is ANQGSEA. The CDR3 DNA is TGCAGCGTTGAAGTCAACTCAGGGTTCTACGAGCAGTACTTC. This sequence encodes CSVEVNSGFYEQYF.

This clone showed up just a few times. V and J are TRBV7-9 and TRBJ2-1, with 14 positions matching TRBD2. Unmatched junction bases numbered 1, after V lost 1 base and J lost 5 bases. From germline, CDR1 is SEHNR and CDR2 FQNEAQ (reference sequence). The CDR3 totals 16 residues. CDR3 bases: TGTGCCAGCAGCTTAGGGGGACTAGCGGGAGACAATGAGCAGTTCTTC. Protein: CASSLGGLAGDNEQFF. Filled out from reference TRBV7-9 and TRBJ2-1, the complete variable domain reads DTGVSQNPRHKITKRGQNVTFRCDPISEHNRLYWYRQTLGQGPEFLTYFQNEAQLEKSRLLSDRFSAERPKGSFSTLEIQRTEQGDSAMYLCASSLGGLAGDNEQFFGPGTRLTVL.

This chain connects TRBV4-1 to TRBJ2-2; 10 bases fit TRBD1. With V trimmed by 5 bases and J by 6 bases, 9 bases remained unmatched. Germline CDR1 reads MGHRA; CDR2 reads YSYEKL. The CDR3 runs to 16 residues. The CDR3 here is CASSFQGGTGAGELFF. DNA of the CDR3: TGCGCCAGCAGCTTCCAAGGGGGGACAGGGGCCGGGGAGCTGTTTTTT.